This T cell receptor beta chain was profiled in a study of cytomegalovirus exposure and HLA in healthy donors. Turning to this clone: The antigen is not known.

Whole-study findings and limits: Most TCR sequences were seen very rarely across donors, but some public TCRs occurred in many. CMV antigen specificity was confirmed in vitro for three CMV-associated chains. A list of roughly 160 TCR beta chains associated with cytomegalovirus was given.

The protocol was immunoSEQ multiplex PCR, while the TCRdb copy is restricted to in-frame clones and leaves out a portion. The table lists tens of thousands of clones, about 96% of them singletons. While the first cohort had 600 to 800 subjects, the donors belonged to the separate validation cohort of about 130 subjects. The origin of this receptor is a woman younger than 35 in good health and CMV-seronegative. Sequencing was carried out using PBMCs.

CDR3 DNA sequence: TGTGCCAGCAGGGAATGGGACTATGGCTACACCTTC. Translated: CASREWDYGYTF. The chain recombines TRBV19 with TRBJ1-2; D is possibly TRBD1 (5 bases). CDR3 length: 12 amino acids. Trimming stripped 9 bases from V and 3 bases from J, with 11 bases between. Germline CDR1 LNHDA, CDR2 SQIVND (reference sequence).